This TCR beta chain was retrieved from a study of tumor and adjacent non-tumor tissue in lung cancer. For the study at large: Aged about 31 to 80 years, patients included approximately 11 men and 4 or 5 women with stage I to III disease.

Findings of the study overall: Significantly higher TCR diversity was found in tumor than normal lung.

RNA was extracted from bulk tissue without any cell sorting. Newly diagnosed lung cancer patients had thoracic surgery in China, August–November 2014, without prior chemotherapy. Notes on this clonotype: Its antigen is currently unknown. One end of the junction does not line up with germline, which may come from a read error.

The CDR3 runs to 12 residues. The germline V gene has CDR1 LGHNA and CDR2 YNFKEQ. The library came from three nested PCR rounds adapted from ARM-PCR protocols. From the multiplex PCR reads, TCRdb called clonotypes with MiXCR, one entry per CDR3 protein. The table has just over 200,000 distinct CDR3 sequences, about 76% seen once; the top ten hold about 25%. The V and J genes are TRBV4-2 and TRBJ2-5; perhaps D is TRBD1 or TRBD2 (5 bases each). The sample consisted of lung tumor tissue. The receptor's source is a man between 60 and 75 years old with non-small cell lung cancer. The CDR3 DNA reads as TGTGCCTGCGTCCAAGATCGAGGGACCCAGTACTTT. The encoded protein is CACVQDRGTQYF.